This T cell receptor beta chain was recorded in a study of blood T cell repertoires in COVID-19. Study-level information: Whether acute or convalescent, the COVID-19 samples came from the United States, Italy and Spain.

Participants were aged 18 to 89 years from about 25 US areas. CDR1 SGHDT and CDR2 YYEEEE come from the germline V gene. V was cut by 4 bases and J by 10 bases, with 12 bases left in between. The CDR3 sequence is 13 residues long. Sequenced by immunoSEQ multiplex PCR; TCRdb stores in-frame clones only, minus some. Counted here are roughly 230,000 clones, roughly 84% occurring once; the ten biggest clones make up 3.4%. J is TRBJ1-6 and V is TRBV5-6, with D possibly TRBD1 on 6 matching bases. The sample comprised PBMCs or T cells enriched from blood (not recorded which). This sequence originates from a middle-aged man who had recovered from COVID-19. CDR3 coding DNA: TGTGCCAGCAGCGGACAGCCGGGGTCACCCCTCCACTTT. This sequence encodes CASSGQPGSPLHF.